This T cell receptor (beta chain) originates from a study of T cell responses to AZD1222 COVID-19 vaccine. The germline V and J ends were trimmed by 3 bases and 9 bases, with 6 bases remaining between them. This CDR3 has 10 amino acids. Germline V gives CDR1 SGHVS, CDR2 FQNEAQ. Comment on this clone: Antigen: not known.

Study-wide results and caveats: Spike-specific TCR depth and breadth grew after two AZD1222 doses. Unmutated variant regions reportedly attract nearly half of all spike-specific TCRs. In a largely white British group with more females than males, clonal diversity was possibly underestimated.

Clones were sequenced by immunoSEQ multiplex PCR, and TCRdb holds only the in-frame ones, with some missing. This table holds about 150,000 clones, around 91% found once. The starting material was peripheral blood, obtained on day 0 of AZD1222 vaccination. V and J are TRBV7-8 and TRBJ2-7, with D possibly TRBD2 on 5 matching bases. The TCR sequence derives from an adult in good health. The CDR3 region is CASSLEVQYF. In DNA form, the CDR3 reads TGTGCCAGCAGCTTGGAGGTGCAGTACTTC.